What follows are 27 T cell receptor beta chains derived from one specimen sequenced in a study of blood T cell repertoires in COVID-19. Repertoires were generated with immunoSEQ multiplex PCR, while TCRdb's copy carries only in-frame clones and drops some. This sample carries some 150,000 clones, approximately 90% of them seen once, and the ten largest clones take over 12%. The material sequenced was peripheral blood. All receptors come from a woman aged 40 to 50 with acute or convalescent COVID-19.

The chain combines TRBV11-1 with TRBJ2-1; 9 positions match TRBD1. Germline V CDR1 and CDR2: SGHAT, FQDESV (reference sequence). With V trimmed by 4 bases and J by 8 bases, 6 bases remained unmatched. The CDR3 contains 14 residues. The chain's CDR3 is CASSSGTGWDEQFF. The CDR3 nucleotides read TGTGCCAGCAGCTCCGGGACAGGGTGGGATGAGCAGTTCTTC.

V usage is TRBV11-2 and J usage is TRBJ1-3, with D hard to call. From germline, CDR1 is SGHAT and CDR2 FQNNGV. The V end lost 5 bases, the J end lost 0 bases, and 14 bases lay between the germline ends. This CDR3 contains 16 residues. CDR3 DNA sequence: TGTGCCAGCAGCACGAGGGCCACGAGCTCTGGAAACACCATATATTTT. It translates to CASSTRATSSGNTIYF.

The chain carries TRBV6-5 and TRBJ1-1; D not certain. V gave up 8 bases and J gave up 3 bases, with 19 bases separating them. This CDR3 is built from 15 residues. Germline CDR1 reads MNHEY; CDR2 reads SVGAGI. This CDR3 reads CASRVGRSADTEAFF. In DNA form, the CDR3 reads TGTGCCAGCCGGGTCGGCAGATCCGCGGACACTGAAGCTTTCTTT.

This clone was found once. The chain links TRBV19 to TRBJ1-1; D unclear. The ends were cut back, 1 base at V and 3 bases at J, with 6 bases in the middle. CDR1 LNHDA and CDR2 SQIVND come from the germline V gene (reference sequence). The CDR3 spans 13 residues. The CDR3 here is CASSIAGDTEAFF. The CDR3 nucleotides read TGTGCCAGTAGTATAGCCGGAGACACTGAAGCTTTCTTT.

The V call is TRBV6-2 or TRBV6-3, the J call TRBJ1-1; 9 bases map to TRBD1. In germline, CDR1 is MNHEY, CDR2 SVGEGT. The J segment lost 2 bases and the V segment lost 5 bases, leaving 15 bases of the junction unmatched. This CDR3 has 18 residues. The CDR3 coding sequence is TGTGCCAGCAGTGGAACGGGACAGGGAATTCCCTCTAACACTGAAGCTTTCTTT. This sequence encodes CASSGTGQGIPSNTEAFF.

This chain connects TRBV29-1 to TRBJ1-3, with D maybe TRBD1 (5 bases). Germline CDR1 SQVTM, CDR2 ANQGSEA. CDR3 size: 14 residues. V shed 2 bases and J shed 4 bases, with 12 bases lying between them. The DNA for the CDR3 is TGCAGCGTTGAATTCGGGGGATCCGGAAACACCATATATTTT. Translated, it gives CSVEFGGSGNTIYF.

The CDR3 here is CATSTGGEANQPQHF. The CDR3 bases are TGTGCCACCAGCACAGGGGGCGAGGCGAATCAGCCCCAGCATTTT. The chain links TRBV15 to TRBJ1-5, with TRBD1 identical over 8 bases. The CDR3 totals 15 residues. The junction had 6 bases not matched to a gene; V was cut back by 4 bases and J by 4 bases. Germline V gene sequence: CDR1 LNHNV, CDR2 YYDKDF (reference sequence). Using reference TRBV15 and TRBJ1-5 for the parts outside the CDR3, the full variable domain is DAMVIQNPRYQVTQFGKPVTLSCSQTLNHNVMYWYQQKSSQAPKLLFHYYDKDFNNEADTPDNFQSRRPNTSFCFLDIRSPGLGDTAMYLCATSTGGEANQPQHFGDGTRLSIL.

The chain has TRBV18 and TRBJ1-1, with D perhaps matching TRBD1 (6 bases). The germline gives CDR1 KGHSH, CDR2 LQKENI. The CDR3 totals 12 residues. V was pared by 6 bases and J by 9 bases, with 14 bases between. The CDR3 here is CASSSDWDKAFF. CDR3 in DNA: TGTGCCAGCTCTTCCGACTGGGACAAAGCTTTCTTT.

The chain uses TRBV27 and TRBJ2-5; D is perhaps TRBD2 (6 bases). The V gene's germline CDR1 is MNHEY and CDR2 SMNVEV (reference sequence). The CDR3 runs 13 residues. Trimming took 3 bases from V and 4 from J, leaving 9 bases between them. The CDR3 coding sequence is TGTGCCAGCAGTTTTTCAGCGGGAGAGACCCAGTACTTC. Residues: CASSFSAGETQYF.

The V call is TRBV28, the J call TRBJ2-3; maybe TRBD1 (5 bases). The CDR3 contains 13 residues. CDR1 MDHEN and CDR2 SYDVKM come from the germline V gene. With 6 bases removed from V and 5 bases from J, the gap between germline ends came to 12 bases. The CDR3 here is CASRPGFGDTQYF. CDR3 nucleotides: TGTGCCAGCAGACCAGGGTTCGGAGATACGCAGTATTTT.

The chain has TRBV5-8 and TRBJ2-5, with 10 nucleotides matching TRBD1. The V gene's germline CDR1 is SGHTS and CDR2 YDEGEE. Trimming at V came to 3 bases and at J to 4 bases, leaving 15 bases not matched to a gene. This CDR3 is 18 amino acids long. The CDR3 protein is CASSSREPGQGSAETQYF. CDR3 coding DNA: TGTGCCAGCAGCTCACGTGAACCGGGACAGGGGAGTGCAGAGACCCAGTACTTC.

The chain recombines TRBV5-4 with TRBJ2-2; 7 bases line up with TRBD2. The trim removed 3 bases at V and 5 bases at J, leaving 7 bases unmatched. The germline V gene encodes CDR1 SGHNT and CDR2 YYREEE (reference sequence). The CDR3 spans 15 residues. CDR3 DNA: TGTGCCAGCAGCTCCGCTAGCGGAGCGACCGGGGAGCTGTTTTTT. Its translation: CASSSASGATGELFF.

The CDR3 coding sequence is TGTGCCAGCAGCTTTACTCAGGGGCAGGACTTCACAACTAATGAAAAACTGTTTTTT. It encodes CASSFTQGQDFTTNEKLFF. The chain is built from TRBV2 and TRBJ1-4, with a weak D call TRBD1 (6 bases). The CDR3 loop spans 19 amino acids. V lost 6 bases and J lost 0, with 23 bases in between. In germline, CDR1 is SNHLY, CDR2 FYNNEI. The whole variable domain, filled in from reference TRBV2 and TRBJ1-4, reads EPEVTQTPSHQVTQMGQEVILRCVPISNHLYFYWYRQILGQKVEFLVSFYNNEISEKSEIFDDQFSVERPDGSNFTLKIRSTKLEDSAMYFCASSFTQGQDFTTNEKLFFGSGTQLSVL.

The V gene is TRBV6-5, the J gene TRBJ1-6; D not resolved. This CDR3 has 14 amino acids. Per germline, CDR1 MNHEY and CDR2 SVGAGI. V gave up 10 bases and J gave up 7 bases, with 17 bases separating them. The CDR3 is CATDEPGTNSPLHF. CDR3 bases: TGTGCCACCGACGAGCCAGGCACAAATTCACCCCTCCACTTT.

The rearrangement joins TRBV4-1 to TRBJ2-7, with a tentative D call TRBD1 (6 bases). Germline loops: CDR1 MGHRA, CDR2 YSYEKL. This CDR3 comprises 15 residues. The V end lost 3 bases, the J end lost 2 bases, and 14 bases lay between the germline ends. The chain's CDR3 is CASSHPVQGTYEQYF. As DNA, the CDR3 is TGCGCCAGCAGCCATCCTGTACAGGGAACCTACGAGCAGTACTTC.

This rearrangement joins TRBV2 to TRBJ2-1, with TRBD2 as a possible D gene (6 bases). Per the germline V gene, CDR1 is SNHLY and CDR2 is FYNNEI. Trimming took 4 bases from V and 9 from J, leaving 16 bases between them. This CDR3 has 14 amino acids. The CDR3 loop reads CASSVGGWSGEQFF. For the CDR3, the DNA is TGTGCCAGCAGTGTGGGAGGTTGGTCCGGTGAGCAGTTCTTC.

The rearrangement joins TRBV11-1 to TRBJ2-1; weak D call: TRBD1 (5 bases). There are 14 residues in the CDR3. CDR1 and CDR2 from the germline V gene are SGHAT and FQDESV (reference sequence). V was pared by 2 bases and J by 3 bases, with 8 bases between. The CDR3 sequence is CASSLLDIYNEQFF. The DNA of the CDR3 is TGTGCCAGCAGCTTATTGGACATCTACAATGAGCAGTTCTTC.

Here the CDR3 reads CSVEARRRGYNEQFF. CDR3 DNA sequence: TGCAGCGTTGAAGCTCGTCGCAGGGGCTACAATGAGCAGTTCTTC. This chain joins TRBV29-1 and TRBJ2-1, with a possible D match to TRBD1 (6 bases). Trimming removed 1 base from V and 3 bases from J, with 13 bases in between. The CDR3 is made up of 15 amino acids. The germline gives CDR1 SQVTM, CDR2 ANQGSEA.

The gene calls are TRBV11-2 and TRBJ1-4; weak D call: TRBD1 (5 bases). V was cut by 0 bases and J by 1 base, with 9 bases left in between. Looked up from germline, CDR1 is SGHAT and CDR2 is FQNNGV. The CDR3 is made up of 16 amino acids. The CDR3 nucleotides read TGTGCCAGCAGCTTAGAGCTGGGGCGAACTAATGAAAAACTGTTTTTT. This codes for CASSLELGRTNEKLFF. The variable domain in full, with the rest retrieved from reference TRBV11-2 and TRBJ1-4, is EAGVAQSPRYKIIEKRQSVAFWCNPISGHATLYWYQQILGQGPKLLIQFQNNGVVDDSQLPKDRFSAERLKGVDSTLKIQPAKLEDSAVYLCASSLELGRTNEKLFFGSGTQLSVL.

This clone was seen a single time. The chain couples TRBV27 to TRBJ1-6, with 9 bases fitting TRBD1. J lost 10 bases, V lost 0 bases, and 4 bases had no gene match. The CDR3 totals 15 residues. In germline, CDR1 is MNHEY, CDR2 SMNVEV (reference sequence). CDR3 sequence reads: CASSLSGTGNSPLHF. The CDR3 DNA is TGTGCCAGCAGTTTATCCGGGACAGGGAACTCACCCCTCCACTTT.

This clone was recorded a few times. The genes are TRBV12-5 and TRBJ1-2; D is uncertain. This CDR3 comprises 11 residues. CDR1 is LGHNT, CDR2 FRNRAP, per germline. The germline V and J ends were trimmed by 5 bases and 4 bases, with 5 bases remaining between them. Here the CDR3 DNA reads TGTGCTAGTGGTCCTTCCTATGGCTACACCTTC. The encoded protein is CASGPSYGYTF. The variable domain in full, with the rest retrieved from reference TRBV12-5 and TRBJ1-2, is DARVTQTPRHKVTEMGQEVTMRCQPILGHNTVFWYRQTMMQGLELLAYFRNRAPLDDSGMPKDRFSAEMPDATLATLKIQPSEPRDSAVYFCASGPSYGYTFGSGTRLTVV.

This clone appeared once. The chain uses TRBV7-6 and TRBJ1-1; 9 bases line up with TRBD1. V trimming: 1 base; J trimming: 3 bases; junction bases outside the gene matches: 3. The germline V gene encodes CDR1 SGHVS and CDR2 FNYEAQ. CDR3 size: 15 residues. The CDR3 bases are TGTGCCAGCAGCTTAGGGGACAGGGTGGACACTGAAGCTTTCTTT. Protein sequence: CASSLGDRVDTEAFF. Full variable domain (rest looked up from reference TRBV7-6 and TRBJ1-1): GAGVSQSPRYKVTKRGQDVALRCDPISGHVSLYWYRQALGQGPEFLTYFNYEAQQDKSGLPNDRFSAERPEGSISTLTIQRTEQRDSAMYRCASSLGDRVDTEAFFGQGTRLTVV.

J is TRBJ2-1 and V is TRBV18; no reliable D call. The CDR3 consists of 12 residues. V dropped 3 bases and J dropped 9 bases, with 9 bases sitting between them. Germline V lookup: CDR1 KGHSH, CDR2 LQKENI. CDR3 bases: TGTGCCAGCTCACCGGCTGGCGGTGAGCAGTTCTTC. This sequence encodes CASSPAGGEQFF.

The chain uses TRBV2 and TRBJ2-3; TRBD1 aligns across 7 bases. The CDR3 loop spans 13 amino acids. V was pared by 2 bases and J by 15 bases, with 11 bases of the junction left unmatched. Germline V gene data show CDR1 as SNHLY and CDR2 as FYNNEI. CDR3 nucleotide sequence: TGTGCCAGCAGTGAACCGCAGGGGGATCTCCCTTATTTT. Its translation: CASSEPQGDLPYF.

The genes are TRBV7-3 and TRBJ2-5; maybe TRBD1 (5 bases). The V end was cut by 7 bases, the J end by 2 bases, with 17 bases between. The CDR3 is 15 amino acids. CDR1 is SGHTA and CDR2 is FQGTGA in the germline V gene. The CDR3 spells CASIKLDSKQETQYF. In DNA form, the CDR3 reads TGTGCCAGCATCAAACTCGACAGTAAACAAGAGACCCAGTACTTC. Variable domain in full (rest from reference TRBV7-3 and TRBJ2-5): GAGVSQTPSNKVTEKGKYVELRCDPISGHTALYWYRQSLGQGPEFLIYFQGTGAADDSGLPNDRFFAVRPEGSVSTLKIQRTERGDSAVYLCASIKLDSKQETQYFGPGTRLLVL.

This chain connects TRBV19 to TRBJ2-7; 9 bases align to TRBD1. The CDR3 has 14 amino acids. CDR1 is LNHDA and CDR2 is SQIVND in the germline V gene (reference sequence). V dropped 6 bases and J dropped 4; count of bases not matched to a gene: 7. CDR3 in amino acids: CASSQQGAGYEQYF. CDR3 coding DNA: TGTGCCAGTAGCCAACAGGGGGCCGGGTACGAGCAGTACTTC.

The chain employs TRBV28 and TRBJ1-4, with 9 bases lining up with TRBD1. Losses at the gene ends were 7 bases for V and 7 bases for J; bases not matched to a gene: 7. Germline assignment: CDR1 MDHEN and CDR2 SYDVKM. The CDR3 covers 14 residues. CDR3 amino acids: CASTGTGRIEKLFF. The CDR3 DNA is TGTGCCAGCACCGGGACAGGGAGGATTGAAAAACTGTTTTTT.